The rows below give T cell receptor beta chains drawn from one sample of a study of blood T cell repertoires in COVID-19. Assay: immunoSEQ multiplex PCR; the TCRdb copy retains only in-frame clones and omits some. The sample contains around 120,000 clones, about four fifths of which appear only once. Sequenced: peripheral blood. Receptors originate from a man between 65 and 85 years old with acute or convalescent COVID-19. Each CDR3 is given with its conserved first and last residue. D genes are given only for firm matches. Size is stated for part of the rows, as once, few or many counts, or as a class when the clone is expanded.

j_gene: TRBJ2-2
v_gene: TRBV5-1
abundance: NA
len: 16
d_gene: TRBD2
CDR3aa: CASSLAGGMNTGELFF
CDR3nt: TGCGCCAGCAGCTTGGCGGGGGGAATGAACACCGGGGAGCTGTTTTTT

j_gene: TRBJ1-1
v_gene: TRBV5-8
abundance: NA
len: 15
d_gene: NA
CDR3aa: CASSFLLVLNTEAFF
CDR3nt: TGTGCCAGCAGCTTCCTCCTTGTTTTAAACACTGAAGCTTTCTTT

j_gene: TRBJ1-6
v_gene: TRBV4-3
abundance: NA
len: 17
d_gene: NA
CDR3aa: CASSQEARALYNSPLHF
CDR3nt: TGCGCCAGCAGCCAAGAAGCGAGGGCCCTTTATAATTCACCCCTCCACTTT

j_gene: TRBJ1-1
v_gene: TRBV7-9
abundance: NA
len: 14
d_gene: NA
CDR3aa: CASSLGLANTEAFF
CDR3nt: TGTGCCAGCAGCTTAGGGCTAGCGAACACTGAAGCTTTCTTT

j_gene: TRBJ1-1
v_gene: TRBV11-1
abundance: once
len: 12
d_gene: TRBD1
CDR3aa: CASRTQQGMAFF
CDR3nt: TGTGCCAGCAGGACCCAACAGGGGATGGCTTTCTTT

j_gene: TRBJ2-3
v_gene: TRBV4-3
abundance: NA
len: 17
d_gene: TRBD1
CDR3aa: CASSQDPGQGGPDTQYF
CDR3nt: TGCGCCAGCAGCCAAGATCCGGGACAGGGTGGCCCAGATACGCAGTATTTT

j_gene: TRBJ2-3
v_gene: TRBV5-4
abundance: few
len: 16
d_gene: NA
CDR3aa: CASTPRGTQSTDTQYF
CDR3nt: TGTGCCAGCACCCCCCGAGGGACACAGAGCACAGATACGCAGTATTTT

j_gene: TRBJ1-1
v_gene: TRBV7-2
abundance: NA
len: 12
d_gene: TRBD1
CDR3aa: CASSLPRGKAFF
CDR3nt: TGTGCCAGCAGCTTACCCAGGGGGAAAGCTTTCTTT

j_gene: TRBJ2-2
v_gene: TRBV6-5
abundance: NA
len: 13
d_gene: NA
CDR3aa: CASSYASTGELFF
CDR3nt: TGTGCCAGCAGTTACGCCAGCACCGGGGAGCTGTTTTTT

j_gene: TRBJ1-2
v_gene: TRBV19
abundance: NA
len: 16
d_gene: TRBD1
CDR3aa: CASSSLRRQGAEGYTF
CDR3nt: TGTGCCAGTAGTAGCCTTCGACGACAGGGAGCGGAAGGCTACACCTTC

j_gene: TRBJ1-1
v_gene: TRBV5-5
abundance: NA
len: 16
d_gene: TRBD1
CDR3aa: CASSLHQGAPATEAFF
CDR3nt: TGTGCCAGCAGCCTACATCAGGGGGCGCCTGCCACTGAAGCTTTCTTT

j_gene: TRBJ2-2
v_gene: TRBV11-2
abundance: once
len: 19
d_gene: TRBD2
CDR3aa: CASSSHLGLAGGRTGELFF
CDR3nt: TGTGCCAGCAGCTCCCACTTGGGACTAGCGGGGGGGCGAACCGGGGAGCTGTTTTTT

j_gene: TRBJ2-7
v_gene: TRBV6-5
abundance: NA
len: 15
d_gene: NA
CDR3aa: CASSYVAGQNYEQYF
CDR3nt: TGTGCCAGCAGTTATGTGGCGGGACAGAACTACGAGCAGTACTTC

j_gene: TRBJ2-7
v_gene: TRBV3-1/TRBV3-2
abundance: NA
len: 15
d_gene: TRBD2
CDR3aa: CASSQNVAGGREQYF
CDR3nt: TGTGCCAGCAGCCAAAATGTAGCGGGGGGGCGGGAGCAGTACTTC

j_gene: TRBJ2-1
v_gene: TRBV6-2/TRBV6-3
abundance: NA
len: 16
d_gene: NA
CDR3aa: CASSYAGSSSDNEQFF
CDR3nt: TGTGCCAGCAGTTACGCGGGTTCTTCAAGCGACAATGAGCAGTTCTTC

j_gene: TRBJ1-2
v_gene: TRBV3-1/TRBV3-2
abundance: few
len: 14
d_gene: NA
CDR3aa: CASSQTDSNYGYTF
CDR3nt: TGTGCCAGCAGCCAAACGGACAGTAACTATGGCTACACCTTC

j_gene: TRBJ1-5
v_gene: TRBV4-2
abundance: NA
len: 17
d_gene: NA
CDR3aa: CASSQVWSGESNQPQHF
CDR3nt: TGTGCCAGCAGCCAAGTATGGTCAGGGGAAAGCAATCAGCCCCAGCATTTT

j_gene: TRBJ2-7
v_gene: TRBV5-1
abundance: few
len: 17
d_gene: TRBD1
CDR3aa: CASSLHSGQVSSYEQYF
CDR3nt: TGCGCCAGCAGCTTGCATTCGGGACAGGTCAGCTCCTACGAGCAGTACTTC

j_gene: TRBJ2-1
v_gene: TRBV7-2
abundance: NA
len: 16
d_gene: NA
CDR3aa: CASSLDRLAGMNEQFF
CDR3nt: TGTGCCAGCAGCTTAGACCGTTTGGCGGGGATGAATGAGCAGTTCTTC

j_gene: TRBJ2-5
v_gene: TRBV7-6
abundance: NA
len: 17
d_gene: TRBD2
CDR3aa: CASSPAPLAGGQETQYF
CDR3nt: TGTGCCAGCAGCCCGGCCCCCCTAGCGGGGGGCCAAGAGACCCAGTACTTC

j_gene: TRBJ2-2
v_gene: TRBV4-3
abundance: NA
len: 14
d_gene: NA
CDR3aa: CASSQGRTTGELFF
CDR3nt: TGCGCCAGCAGCCAAGGGAGAACCACCGGGGAGCTGTTTTTT

j_gene: TRBJ2-2
v_gene: TRBV10-2
abundance: NA
len: 14
d_gene: NA
CDR3aa: CASQVEGRTGELFF
CDR3nt: TGCGCCAGCCAGGTTGAGGGGAGGACCGGGGAGCTGTTTTTT

j_gene: TRBJ1-1
v_gene: TRBV5-6
abundance: NA
len: 14
d_gene: TRBD1
CDR3aa: CASSGWTGNTEAFF
CDR3nt: TGTGCCAGCAGCGGATGGACAGGGAACACTGAAGCTTTCTTT

j_gene: TRBJ2-1
v_gene: TRBV11-3
abundance: once
len: 15
d_gene: NA
CDR3aa: CASSLGGGTYNEQFF
CDR3nt: TGTGCCAGCAGCTTGGGCGGGGGCACCTACAATGAGCAGTTCTTC

j_gene: TRBJ1-2
v_gene: TRBV24-1
abundance: few
len: 14
d_gene: NA
CDR3aa: CATSDSTSVYGYTF
CDR3nt: TGTGCCACCTCCGACAGCACCTCCGTCTATGGCTACACCTTC

j_gene: TRBJ2-7
v_gene: TRBV11-3
abundance: NA
len: 15
d_gene: NA
CDR3aa: CASSLGPSETDEQYF
CDR3nt: TGTGCCAGCAGCTTAGGCCCTAGCGAGACTGACGAGCAGTACTTC

j_gene: TRBJ2-1
v_gene: TRBV7-3
abundance: NA
len: 16
d_gene: TRBD2
CDR3aa: CASSLSPGGITSEQFF
CDR3nt: TGTGCCAGCAGCTTAAGTCCCGGGGGGATTACAAGTGAGCAGTTCTTC

j_gene: TRBJ1-6
v_gene: TRBV6-5
abundance: NA
len: 14
d_gene: NA
CDR3aa: CASSSRTGDSPLHF
CDR3nt: TGTGCCAGCAGTTCTCGGACCGGGGATTCACCCCTCCACTTT

j_gene: TRBJ1-5
v_gene: TRBV7-6
abundance: NA
len: 17
d_gene: NA
CDR3aa: CASSLGSGVDSNQPQHF
CDR3nt: TGTGCCAGCAGCTTAGGATCAGGGGTAGATAGCAATCAGCCCCAGCATTTT

j_gene: TRBJ2-2
v_gene: TRBV18
abundance: NA
len: 12
d_gene: NA
CDR3aa: CASAYRAGELFF
CDR3nt: TGTGCCAGCGCCTACAGGGCCGGGGAGCTGTTTTTT

j_gene: TRBJ1-2
v_gene: TRBV5-4
abundance: NA
len: 13
d_gene: NA
CDR3aa: CASSLDRVYGYTF
CDR3nt: TGTGCCAGCAGCTTGGACAGAGTCTATGGCTACACCTTC

j_gene: TRBJ1-6
v_gene: TRBV11-2
abundance: NA
len: 15
d_gene: TRBD1
CDR3aa: CASSLVGTGSSPLHF
CDR3nt: TGTGCCAGCAGCTTAGTAGGGACAGGCTCCTCACCCCTCCACTTT

j_gene: TRBJ1-2
v_gene: TRBV29-1
abundance: NA
len: 11
d_gene: NA
CDR3aa: CSVPGPYGYTF
CDR3nt: TGCAGCGTTCCAGGGCCCTATGGCTACACCTTC

j_gene: TRBJ1-1
v_gene: TRBV9
abundance: NA
len: 13
d_gene: NA
CDR3aa: CASSLPGNTEAFF
CDR3nt: TGTGCCAGCAGCCTCCCAGGGAACACTGAAGCTTTCTTT

j_gene: TRBJ2-3
v_gene: TRBV11-2
abundance: NA
len: 16
d_gene: NA
CDR3aa: CASSPRLSVTTDTQYF
CDR3nt: TGTGCCAGCAGCCCCCGCCTTAGCGTGACCACAGATACGCAGTATTTT

j_gene: TRBJ2-5
v_gene: TRBV11-2
abundance: NA
len: 15
d_gene: TRBD2
CDR3aa: CASSLGRGGPETQYF
CDR3nt: TGTGCCAGCAGCTTAGGTCGGGGGGGCCCAGAGACCCAGTACTTC

j_gene: TRBJ1-1
v_gene: TRBV5-1
abundance: NA
len: 13
d_gene: NA
CDR3aa: CASSSGVLSEAFF
CDR3nt: TGCGCCAGCAGCTCAGGGGTGCTCTCTGAAGCTTTCTTT

j_gene: TRBJ1-1
v_gene: TRBV7-2
abundance: NA
len: 14
d_gene: NA
CDR3aa: CASSTLGGDTEAFF
CDR3nt: TGTGCCAGCAGCACCCTCGGGGGAGACACTGAAGCTTTCTTT

j_gene: TRBJ1-2
v_gene: TRBV6-5
abundance: NA
len: 15
d_gene: NA
CDR3aa: CASNPTTGTNYGYTF
CDR3nt: TGTGCCAGCAATCCTACGACAGGCACTAACTATGGCTACACCTTC

j_gene: TRBJ2-7
v_gene: TRBV19
abundance: NA
len: 15
d_gene: TRBD1
CDR3aa: CASSMRTGGSGEQYF
CDR3nt: TGTGCCAGTAGTATGAGGACAGGGGGGTCAGGCGAGCAGTACTTC

j_gene: TRBJ1-5
v_gene: TRBV12-5
abundance: NA
len: 15
d_gene: TRBD1
CDR3aa: CASGLQGGYNQPQHF
CDR3nt: TGTGCTAGTGGTTTACAAGGGGGCTACAATCAGCCCCAGCATTTT

j_gene: TRBJ1-6
v_gene: TRBV7-9
abundance: few
len: 15
d_gene: NA
CDR3aa: CASSSLGGNNSPLHF
CDR3nt: TGTGCCAGCAGCTCATTAGGAGGAAATAATTCACCCCTCCACTTT

j_gene: TRBJ1-4
v_gene: TRBV7-2
abundance: few
len: 15
d_gene: NA
CDR3aa: CASSQREGRNEKLFF
CDR3nt: TGTGCCAGCAGCCAAAGGGAGGGAAGGAACGAAAAACTGTTTTTT

j_gene: TRBJ1-3
v_gene: TRBV11-1
abundance: NA
len: 14
d_gene: NA
CDR3aa: CASSPTDSGNTIYF
CDR3nt: TGTGCCAGCAGCCCGACGGACTCTGGAAACACCATATACTTT

j_gene: TRBJ2-3
v_gene: TRBV3-1/TRBV3-2
abundance: NA
len: 16
d_gene: TRBD1
CDR3aa: CASSLGQLIRTDTQYF
CDR3nt: TGTGCCAGCAGCCTGGGACAGCTAATCCGCACAGATACGCAGTATTTT

j_gene: TRBJ2-2
v_gene: TRBV3-1/TRBV3-2
abundance: NA
len: 16
d_gene: NA
CDR3aa: CASSQEQGWDTRELFF
CDR3nt: TGTGCCAGCAGCCAAGAGCAGGGTTGGGACACCAGGGAGCTGTTTTTT

j_gene: TRBJ1-5
v_gene: TRBV19
abundance: NA
len: 12
d_gene: NA
CDR3aa: CASSSPVQPQHF
CDR3nt: TGTGCCAGTAGTAGCCCAGTTCAGCCCCAGCATTTT

j_gene: TRBJ2-2
v_gene: TRBV7-2
abundance: few
len: 15
d_gene: NA
CDR3aa: CASTPRTENTGELFF
CDR3nt: TGTGCCAGCACCCCTCGGACAGAGAACACCGGGGAGCTGTTTTTT

j_gene: TRBJ1-3
v_gene: TRBV27
abundance: NA
len: 15
d_gene: NA
CDR3aa: CASSLPDSSGNTIYF
CDR3nt: TGTGCCAGCAGTCTCCCTGACAGCTCTGGAAACACCATATATTTT

j_gene: TRBJ1-1
v_gene: TRBV5-6
abundance: NA
len: 14
d_gene: TRBD1
CDR3aa: CASSLGTVQVGAFF
CDR3nt: TGTGCCAGCAGCCTCGGGACAGTCCAAGTGGGGGCTTTCTTT

j_gene: TRBJ2-1
v_gene: TRBV11-2
abundance: NA
len: 15
d_gene: TRBD1
CDR3aa: CASSSPGQVPDEQFF
CDR3nt: TGTGCCAGCAGCTCCCCGGGACAGGTCCCGGATGAGCAGTTCTTC

j_gene: TRBJ2-1
v_gene: TRBV9
abundance: few
len: 15
d_gene: NA
CDR3aa: CASTPGVTDYNEQFF
CDR3nt: TGTGCCAGCACCCCAGGGGTGACAGACTACAATGAGCAGTTCTTC

j_gene: TRBJ2-2
v_gene: TRBV7-3
abundance: NA
len: 15
d_gene: NA
CDR3aa: CASSPNRVNTGELFF
CDR3nt: TGTGCCAGCAGCCCAAACAGGGTTAACACCGGGGAGCTGTTTTTT

j_gene: TRBJ2-7
v_gene: TRBV6-5
abundance: NA
len: 15
d_gene: NA
CDR3aa: CASSYSETGTYEQYF
CDR3nt: TGTGCCAGCAGTTACTCTGAAACCGGTACCTACGAGCAGTACTTC